The rows below give T cell receptor beta chains drawn from one sample of a study of beta chain features in type 1 diabetes. Sequencing used immunoSEQ multiplex PCR; TCRdb keeps in-frame clones, though not all of them. In the table there are nearly 700,000 clones, about an eighth of which are singletons. The sequenced material came from naive CD4+ T cells from blood. These receptors were taken from a man younger than 35 with type 1 diabetes. Both conserved end residues are part of each CDR3. Fields, in order: clone size, V gene, J gene, D gene, CDR3 protein, CDR3 DNA. The D gene is left open where the match is weak. The size of a clone is reported for some rows only, either as once, few or many, or as a class for expanded clones.

few	TRBV6-5	TRBJ1-2	TRBD1	CASSRDREYYGYTF	TGTGCCAGCAGTCGGGACAGGGAATACTATGGCTACACCTTC
-	TRBV7-3	TRBJ2-7	-	CASSLQGDSYEQYF	TGTGCCAGCAGCTTACAAGGAGATTCCTACGAGCAGTACTTC
few	TRBV14	TRBJ2-5	-	CASSPGMETQYF	TGTGCCAGCAGCCCAGGGATGGAGACCCAGTACTTC
few	TRBV7-2	TRBJ2-3	-	CASSLAAHTDTQYF	TGTGCCAGCAGCTTAGCGGCCCATACAGATACGCAGTATTTT
once	TRBV14	TRBJ2-7	-	CASSQLVEQYF	TGTGCCAGCAGCCAATTGGTCGAGCAGTACTTC
-	TRBV20-1	TRBJ2-5	-	CSLGEGETQYF	TGCAGTCTCGGTGAGGGGGAGACCCAGTACTTC
few	TRBV19	TRBJ1-6	TRBD1	CASSPRTGTDSPLHF	TGTGCCAGTAGCCCTCGGACAGGAACGGATTCACCCCTCCACTTT
few	TRBV7-9	TRBJ1-4	-	CASSSDRNEKLFF	TGTGCCAGCAGCTCCGACCGAAATGAAAAACTGTTTTTT
few	TRBV6-1	TRBJ1-1	TRBD1	CASPVRGANTEAFF	TGTGCCAGCCCCGTCAGGGGGGCAAACACTGAAGCTTTCTTT
-	TRBV7-8	TRBJ1-2	-	CASSLALGGTNYGYTF	TGTGCCAGCAGCTTAGCGCTGGGGGGGACTAACTATGGCTACACCTTC
few	TRBV7-2	TRBJ2-1	TRBD2	CASSLSAGASYNEQFF	TGTGCCAGCAGCCTCTCAGCGGGGGCCTCCTACAATGAGCAGTTCTTC
few	TRBV4-2	TRBJ1-1	-	CASSQDQSGTDSNTEAFF	TGTGCCAGCAGCCAAGATCAGTCGGGGACGGATTCGAACACTGAAGCTTTCTTT
-	TRBV29-1	TRBJ2-1	TRBD2	CSVGKAGGRGEQFF	TGCAGCGTTGGAAAAGCGGGGGGCCGGGGTGAGCAGTTCTTC
-	TRBV10-3	TRBJ2-7	-	CAIRIPNLHEQYF	TGTGCCATCAGGATTCCGAATTTGCACGAGCAGTACTTC
-	TRBV25-1	TRBJ1-1	-	CASSALGGTEAFF	TGTGCCAGCAGTGCTTTAGGGGGCACTGAAGCTTTCTTT
-	TRBV6-5	TRBJ2-3	-	CASSEDPGRDTQYF	TGTGCCAGCAGTGAAGACCCCGGACGGGATACGCAGTATTTT
few	TRBV18	TRBJ1-2	-	CASSRTDYGYTF	TGTGCCAGCTCACGGACAGACTATGGCTACACCTTC
-	TRBV7-4	TRBJ1-5	-	CASSLGRASNQPQHF	TGTGCCAGCAGCTTAGGTCGCGCTAGCAATCAGCCCCAGCATTTT
-	TRBV28	TRBJ1-5	-	CASVPGQVYSNQPQHF	TGTGCCAGCGTCCCTGGTCAGGTCTATAGCAATCAGCCCCAGCATTTT
-	TRBV9	TRBJ1-2	-	CASTPEGGNYGYTF	TGTGCCAGCACCCCGGAAGGGGGGAACTATGGCTACACCTTC
few	TRBV28	TRBJ1-4	-	CASSLLRGGYNEKLFF	TGTGCCAGCAGTTTGTTGAGGGGGGGATATAATGAAAAACTGTTTTTT
few	TRBV12-5	TRBJ2-1	TRBD2	CASGLVVQTSGGYEQFF	TGTGCTAGTGGTTTGGTCGTTCAAACTAGCGGGGGTTATGAGCAGTTCTTC
few	TRBV14	TRBJ1-1	-	CASSQDVRGNTEAFF	TGTGCCAGCAGCCAAGATGTCAGGGGGAACACTGAAGCTTTCTTT
-	TRBV15	TRBJ2-7	TRBD1	CATSREGTGSSYEQYF	TGTGCCACCAGCAGAGAAGGGACAGGGAGCTCCTACGAGCAGTACTTC
few	TRBV30	TRBJ1-1	-	CAWSVQGGAEAFF	TGTGCCTGGAGTGTACAGGGAGGAGCTGAAGCTTTCTTT
-	TRBV7-9	TRBJ2-3	-	CACGRTDTQYF	TGTGCCTGCGGTAGGACAGATACGCAGTATTTT
-	TRBV7-2	TRBJ1-1	-	CASSFLGRTLNTEAFF	TGTGCCAGCAGCTTCCTCGGGCGGACACTTAACACTGAAGCTTTCTTT
-	TRBV9	TRBJ1-1	-	CASSTDSYTEAFF	TGTGCCAGCAGCACGGACAGCTACACTGAAGCTTTCTTT
few	TRBV6-5	TRBJ2-7	-	CASRSGGHPLEQYF	TGTGCCAGCAGGTCCGGGGGGCACCCTCTCGAGCAGTACTTC
-	TRBV10-3	TRBJ1-5	TRBD1	CAISGQGALNQPQHF	TGTGCCATCAGTGGGCAGGGGGCCCTCAATCAGCCCCAGCATTTT
few	TRBV30	TRBJ1-1	-	CAWDISVNTEAFF	TGTGCCTGGGATATCTCAGTGAACACTGAAGCTTTCTTT
few	TRBV9	TRBJ2-2	-	CASSVTSATGELFF	TGTGCCAGCAGCGTCACATCGGCCACCGGGGAGCTGTTTTTT
-	TRBV7-8	TRBJ1-2	-	CASSLVQVSGYTF	TGTGCCAGCAGCTTAGTACAGGTCTCCGGCTACACCTTC
-	TRBV6-5	TRBJ2-7	TRBD1	CASSYGGQGRPDEQYF	TGTGCCAGCAGTTACGGGGGACAGGGTCGTCCGGATGAGCAGTACTTC
few	TRBV7-7	TRBJ2-5	TRBD2	CASSPGLAHQETQYF	TGTGCTAGCAGCCCCGGACTAGCGCACCAAGAGACCCAGTACTTC